This TCR beta chain comes out of a study of OX40 agonist ivuxolimab in advanced cancers. Looking at the study overall: Cohort: around 86% men, mean age approximately 60, aged about 23 to 80.

This clone occurred once. The repertoire was sequenced with immunoSEQ multiplex PCR; TCRdb's copy has only in-frame clones and lacks some. The sample includes around 58,000 clones, 80% to 90% of them seen just once. With V trimmed by 7 bases and J by 4 bases, 6 bases remained unmatched. This CDR3 has 14 residues. Germline V gene sequence: CDR1 MNHEY, CDR2 SVGAGI. The sequence was obtained from an adult with an advanced solid tumor such as melanoma, head and neck, liver or kidney cancer. This sequence joins TRBV6-5 and TRBJ1-3; 8 nucleotides match TRBD1. This specimen consisted of CD4+ or CD8+ T cells sorted from blood, obtained in a trial of the OX40 agonist ivuxolimab. DNA of the CDR3: TGTGCCAGCAAGCAGGGGGCAGGGGGAAACACCATATATTTT. Translating gives CASKQGAGGNTIYF.